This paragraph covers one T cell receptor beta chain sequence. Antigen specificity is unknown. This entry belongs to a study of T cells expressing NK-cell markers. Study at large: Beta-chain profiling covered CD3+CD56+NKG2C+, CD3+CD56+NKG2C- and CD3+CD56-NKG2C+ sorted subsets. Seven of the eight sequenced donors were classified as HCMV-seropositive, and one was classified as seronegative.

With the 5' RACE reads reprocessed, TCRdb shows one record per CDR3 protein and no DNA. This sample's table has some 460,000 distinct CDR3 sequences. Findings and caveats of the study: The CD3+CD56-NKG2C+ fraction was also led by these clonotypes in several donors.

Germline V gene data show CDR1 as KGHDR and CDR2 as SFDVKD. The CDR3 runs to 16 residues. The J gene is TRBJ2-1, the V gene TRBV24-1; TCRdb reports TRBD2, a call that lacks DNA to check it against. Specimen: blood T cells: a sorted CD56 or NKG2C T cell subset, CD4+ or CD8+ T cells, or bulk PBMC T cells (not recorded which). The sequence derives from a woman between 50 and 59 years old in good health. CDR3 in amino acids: CATSASQGPGQDEQFF.